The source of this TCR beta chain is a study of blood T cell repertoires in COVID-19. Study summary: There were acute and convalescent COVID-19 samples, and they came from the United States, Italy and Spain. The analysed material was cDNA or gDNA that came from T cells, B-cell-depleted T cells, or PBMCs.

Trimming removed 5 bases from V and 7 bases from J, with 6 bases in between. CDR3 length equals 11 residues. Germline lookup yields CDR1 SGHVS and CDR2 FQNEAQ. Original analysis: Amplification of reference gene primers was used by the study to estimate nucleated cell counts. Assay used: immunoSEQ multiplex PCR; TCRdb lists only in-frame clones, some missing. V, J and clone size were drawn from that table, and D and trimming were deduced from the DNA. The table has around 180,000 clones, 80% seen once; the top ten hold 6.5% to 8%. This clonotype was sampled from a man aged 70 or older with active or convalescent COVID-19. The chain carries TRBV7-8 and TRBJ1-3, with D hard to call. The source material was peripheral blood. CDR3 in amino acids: CASSPGNTIYF. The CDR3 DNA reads TGTGCCAGCAGCCCCGGGAACACCATATATTTT.